This T cell receptor beta chain was documented in a study of T-cell memory formation after mild COVID-19 (dated by TCRdb to about 2021). As for the study more broadly: Most TCR sequence clusters were specific to one of the two donors. In a couple of donors, T-cell clones that expanded and contracted after mild COVID-19 were tracked by sequencing TCRalpha and TCRbeta repertoires over time. Two young, previously healthy adult volunteers, one female and one male, were included in the cohort. On the study overall, not on this receptor specifically: Some responding clones were detected in pre-infection memory, suggesting pre-existing cross-reactive memory T cells joined the SARS-CoV-2 response. Whether the second-wave clones peaking on day 37 were SARS-CoV-2 specific was not confirmed. Only a couple of mild cases were covered by the study, and larger cohorts that include severe cases with pre-infection samples were considered necessary. Contracting CD4+ clones turned up mainly in the CM and EM memory subsets, whereas EMRA was where CD8+ clones were enriched. Clones that contracted from day 15 to 85 showed balanced CD4/CD8 phenotypes, whereas a second wave of clones that expanded from day 15 to 37 leaned towards CD4+.

TCRdb names Illumina NovaSeq 6000 as the instrument used. Using 5'RACE with constant-segment primers, TCRalpha and TCRbeta cDNA libraries were constructed, with sample barcodes and unique molecular identifiers added in the process. Trizol reagent was used to extract RNA from every sample. Amplification of the libraries took two PCR steps, and the second step added a second sample barcode plus Illumina TruSeq adapters. Sequencing of the libraries was done on an Illumina NovaSeq, producing 2 x 150 bp paired-end reads. The study's processing was this. Reads were demultiplexed and collapsed into UMI-guided consensus sequences with migec v1.2.7. Using mixcr v2.1.11, UMI consensuses were aligned to TRA and TRB V and J templates and then assembled into clonotypes. Expanded or contracted clonotypes were those called significant by both edgeR and NoisET, with noise models trained on biological replicates. edgeR calls used a false discovery rate-adjusted p below 0.01 and a log2 fold-change threshold of 1. As an exploratory analysis of dynamics, max-normalized trajectories of the 1000 most abundant clonotypes were examined with PCA combined with hierarchical clustering. Separately sequenced CD4+ and CD8+ repertoires were used to assign the CD4 or CD8 phenotype of responding clones. Using fastp at Q25 and MiXCR, TCRdb reprocessed the public reads and kept productive beta chains. Rows are unified per CDR3 protein, each entry keeping the most common DNA and genes. The V and J calls reflect TCRdb's pipeline rather than the authors' work. This sample is represented by about 350,000 distinct CDR3 sequences; about an eighth of them were singletons. 20% to 25% of the sample is in the top ten clones.

From V the trimming removes 2 bases and from J it removes 3 bases, while the gene matches leave 10 bases of the junction unaccounted for. The CDR3, cysteine through phenylalanine, is 15 amino acids long. Left in the record is the CDR3 DNA by itself, 45 bases read in frame from the first base. CDR1 and CDR2 were assigned from the germline V gene (reference sequence) as GTSNPN and SVGIG. This clonotype has a count of ten or more. The antigen this receptor binds is unknown. Base qualities are not provided; no much larger clone lies one nucleotide away. PBMCs were isolated by Ficoll-Paque density gradient centrifugation.

The rearranged chain carries TRBV30 and TRBJ2-7; TRBD2 lines up with 7 middle nucleotides. This clonotype originated in a man aged 18 to 30 who had mild COVID-19 (a few samples of this study predate the infection). The sample titles of this study are shuffled in the database, so cell type and time point are left out; the donor was told from shared clones. Sequencing used PBMCs or a T cell subset sorted from them (not recorded which). The CDR3 sequence is CAWSSGSGTYYEQYF. In nucleotide form, the sequence is TGTGCCTGGAGTAGTGGCAGCGGGACCTACTACGAGCAGTACTTC.